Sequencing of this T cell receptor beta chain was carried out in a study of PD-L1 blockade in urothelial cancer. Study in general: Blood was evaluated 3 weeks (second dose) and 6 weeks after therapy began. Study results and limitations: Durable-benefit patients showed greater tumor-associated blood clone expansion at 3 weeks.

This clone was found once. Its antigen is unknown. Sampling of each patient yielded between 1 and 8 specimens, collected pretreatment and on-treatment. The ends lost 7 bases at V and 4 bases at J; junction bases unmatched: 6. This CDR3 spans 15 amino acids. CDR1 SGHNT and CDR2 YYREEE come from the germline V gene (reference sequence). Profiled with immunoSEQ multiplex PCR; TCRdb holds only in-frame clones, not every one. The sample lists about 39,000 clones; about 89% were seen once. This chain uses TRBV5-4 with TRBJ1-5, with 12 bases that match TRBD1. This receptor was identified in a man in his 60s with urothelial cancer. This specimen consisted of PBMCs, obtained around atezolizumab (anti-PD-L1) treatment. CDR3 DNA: TGTGCCAGCTCGGCGGGACAGGGGGCGAATCAGCCCCAGCATTTT. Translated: CASSAGQGANQPQHF.